This T cell receptor (beta chain) was observed in a study of T-cell memory formation after mild COVID-19. Study details: Largely, TCR clusters stayed within a single donor.

TCRdb reanalysed the 5' RACE reads using MiXCR and keeps one entry per CDR3 protein. Of some 490,000 distinct CDR3 sequences in the sample, about 20% were seen once. The study, taken as a whole, reports: CD4+ clones that contracted lay mainly in CM and EM; CD8+ ones lay in EMRA. What remained unconfirmed was the SARS-CoV-2 specificity of second-wave clones peaking on day 37.

This clonotype has ten or more counts. Its antigen is unknown. This CDR3 region has 15 residues. V lost 1 base to trimming and J lost 2 bases, with 12 bases between them. This receptor was taken from an adult woman who had mild COVID-19 (a few samples of this study predate the infection). Cell type and time point are not known. The J gene is TRBJ2-7, the V gene TRBV12-3 or TRBV12-4; D is perhaps TRBD1 (5 bases). Sequenced sample: PBMCs or a T cell subset sorted from them (not recorded which). The chain's CDR3 is CASSLERGKAYEQYF. DNA of the CDR3: TGTGCCAGCAGTTTAGAAAGGGGCAAAGCCTACGAGCAGTACTTC.